Each of the 22 T cell receptor beta chains below was sequenced from the same sample in a study of radiotherapy plus CTLA-4 blockade in lung cancer. TCRdb's copy holds only in-frame clones and misses some; the assay was immunoSEQ multiplex PCR. The sample holds about 97,000 clones, 65% to 75% seen once. This specimen was peripheral blood, taken from a patient treated with radiotherapy plus ipilimumab. The receptors derive from a human donor with non-small cell lung cancer who had a partial response to radiotherapy plus ipilimumab. Some clones in this sample may be carry-over from other donors' samples.

The gene calls are TRBV14 and TRBJ2-7; 13 nucleotides agree with TRBD2. The germline V gene has CDR1 SGHDN and CDR2 FVKESK. The CDR3 length is 18 residues. V lost 4 bases to trimming and J lost 7 bases; unmatched junction nucleotides: 16. DNA for the CDR3: TGTGCCAGCAGCCTACCTCGGGGACTAGCGGGGCCGGCGGGGGAGCAGTACTTC. It specifies CASSLPRGLAGPAGEQYF.

CDR3 amino acids: CASSPDRVAEAFF. CDR3 sequence (DNA): TGTGCCAGCAGCCCGGACAGGGTCGCTGAAGCTTTCTTT. The chain employs TRBV28 and TRBJ1-1; 8 nucleotides agree with TRBD1. With 6 bases clipped from V and 6 bases from J, the junction kept 6 bases outside the gene matches. Per germline, CDR1 MDHEN and CDR2 SYDVKM. The CDR3 totals 13 residues.

DNA for the CDR3: TGTGCCAGCAGCTTGGACGGGACAGGCACAGATACGCAGTATTTT. Protein product: CASSLDGTGTDTQYF. The chain has TRBV5-5 and TRBJ2-3; 7 bases align to TRBD1. V trimming: 0 bases; J trimming: 1 base; junction bases outside the gene matches: 2. This CDR3 has 15 amino acids. From germline, CDR1 is SGHKS and CDR2 YYEKEE (reference sequence).

The V and J genes are TRBV7-6 and TRBJ2-1; D remains unclear. V was pared by 8 bases and J by 11 bases, with 13 bases between. This CDR3 has 11 residues. Germline V gene lookup returns CDR1 SGHVS and CDR2 FNYEAQ. CDR3 in DNA: TGTGCCAGCGGGCCTTCGTTAAAGCAGTTCTTC. Translated, it gives CASGPSLKQFF.

V and J are TRBV5-1 and TRBJ2-3; D perhaps matches TRBD2 (7 bases). CDR3 length: 16 residues. V was shortened by 0 bases and J by 5 bases, with 16 bases between the two germline ends. Germline V gives CDR1 SGHRS, CDR2 YFSETQ. This CDR3 reads CASSLAGGASGDTQYF. CDR3 sequence (DNA): TGCGCCAGCAGCTTGGCTGGGGGGGCAAGTGGAGATACGCAGTATTTT. The full variable domain, with the rest looked up from reference TRBV5-1 and TRBJ2-3, is KAGVTQTPRYLIKTRGQQVTLSCSPISGHRSVSWYQQTPGQGLQFLFEYFSETQRNKGNFPGRFSGRQFSNSRSEMNVSTLELGDSALYLCASSLAGGASGDTQYFGPGTRLTVL.

The table lists this clone with a count of one. V gene TRBV27 combines with J gene TRBJ2-6; D gene ambiguous. The CDR3 sequence is 14 residues long. The V gene lost 1 base and the J gene lost 2 bases, with 3 bases spanning the gap. The germline gives CDR1 MNHEY, CDR2 SMNVEV (reference sequence). CDR3 sequence (DNA): TGTGCCAGCAGTTTATTAGCTGGGGCCAACGTCCTGACTTTC. This codes for CASSLLAGANVLTF.

The chain recombines TRBV19 with TRBJ2-2; 7 bases align to TRBD1. V lost 5 bases and J lost 2; bases outside the gene matches: 8. Germline V gene sequence: CDR1 LNHDA, CDR2 SQIVND (reference sequence). The CDR3 extends over 16 amino acids. CDR3 region: CASSSHGTANTGELFF. The CDR3 region has the DNA TGTGCCAGTAGTTCACACGGGACAGCTAACACCGGGGAGCTGTTTTTT. The whole variable domain, filled in from reference TRBV19 and TRBJ2-2, reads DGGITQSPKYLFRKEGQNVTLSCEQNLNHDAMYWYRQDPGQGLRLIYYSQIVNDFQKGDIAEGYSVSREKKESFPLTVTSAQKNPTAFYLCASSSHGTANTGELFFGEGSRLTVL.

The sample holds a few counts of this clone. This chain uses TRBV6-6 with TRBJ1-1; D unresolved. The V end lost 5 bases, the J end lost 3 bases, and 13 bases lay between the germline ends. The CDR3 contains 14 residues. Germline CDR1 reads MNHNY; CDR2 reads SVGAGI (reference sequence). CDR3 DNA sequence: TGTGCCAGCAGTCCCCGTACCGGTTACACTGAAGCTTTCTTT. As protein: CASSPRTGYTEAFF.

The rearrangement links TRBV9 to TRBJ1-2; D is unclear. The CDR3 totals 15 residues. Trimming cost V 4 bases and J 0 bases, with 13 bases left between them. Germline lookup yields CDR1 SGDLS and CDR2 YYNGEE. CDR3 sequence: CASSLQVGANYGYTF. CDR3 DNA: TGTGCCAGCAGCCTTCAGGTCGGGGCTAACTATGGCTACACCTTC.

The V and J genes are TRBV28 and TRBJ2-1, with 8 bases aligning to TRBD2. The CDR3 consists of 15 residues. J gave up 9 bases and V 2 bases, and 9 bases lay outside the gene matches. The V gene's germline CDR1 is MDHEN and CDR2 SYDVKM. The CDR3 DNA reads TGTGCCAGCAGTTTAGCGGGAGGCATCGTGGGTGAGCAGTTCTTC. Translated, it gives CASSLAGGIVGEQFF.

The chain combines TRBV9 with TRBJ2-7; D possibly corresponds to TRBD1 (6 bases). The germline V and J ends were trimmed by 0 bases and 5 bases, with 12 bases remaining between them. The CDR3 spans 14 residues. CDR1 is SGDLS and CDR2 is YYNGEE in the germline V gene. This CDR3 is CASSVGGRGDEQYF. The CDR3, as DNA: TGTGCCAGCAGCGTAGGGGGCAGGGGAGACGAGCAGTACTTC.

Note on this clone: Other nucleotide sequences from this sample produce the same CDR3. V is TRBV4-2 and J is TRBJ2-3, with 7 bases fitting TRBD1. Germline V gene data show CDR1 as LGHNA and CDR2 as YNFKEQ. The CDR3 has 15 residues. V shed 3 bases, J shed 6 bases, and the junction held 9 bases outside the gene matches. This CDR3 is CASSHGRQGTDTQYF. CDR3 sequence (DNA): TGTGCCAGCAGCCACGGAAGACAGGGTACGGATACGCAGTATTTT.

The genes are TRBV7-9 and TRBJ2-3; 9 bases match TRBD2. The CDR3 spans 16 residues. Germline V gene data show CDR1 as SEHNR and CDR2 as FQNEAQ (reference sequence). Trimming removed 1 base from V and 4 bases from J; junction bases left unmatched: 6. DNA of the CDR3: TGTGCCAGCAGCTTAGGTGTAGCGGGGGATGCAGATACGCAGTATTTT. Translation: CASSLGVAGDADTQYF.

The chain combines TRBV7-9 with TRBJ1-2; D remains unclear. This CDR3 contains 12 residues. V shed 5 bases and J shed 8 bases, with 12 bases lying between them. CDR1 is SEHNR and CDR2 is FQNEAQ in the germline V gene (reference sequence). The CDR3 is CASSPLEGGYTF. In nucleotides, the CDR3 is TGTGCCAGCAGCCCCCTCGAGGGAGGCTACACCTTC.

This clone has just a few counts. The V and J genes are TRBV6-5 and TRBJ1-2; 7 bases line up with TRBD1. This CDR3 spans 13 amino acids. Germline CDR1 MNHEY, CDR2 SVGAGI. V lost 6 bases and J lost 8; bases outside the gene matches: 9. The CDR3: CASRTGVLGGYTF. The CDR3 nucleotides are TGTGCCAGCAGAACAGGGGTTCTAGGCGGCTACACCTTC.

V and J are TRBV7-2 and TRBJ2-5, with a possible D match to TRBD1 (7 bases). Per germline, CDR1 SGHTA and CDR2 FQGNSA. Trimming cost V 5 bases and J 4 bases, with 14 bases left between them. The CDR3 runs 14 residues. The CDR3 nucleotides are TGTGCCAGCAGCCCCCAGGGGGGATCAGAGACCCAGTACTTC. Translated, it gives CASSPQGGSETQYF.

CDR3 nucleotide sequence: TGTGCCAGCTCACCCACGACAGGGGGATATCAAGAGACCCAGTACTTC. Residues: CASSPTTGGYQETQYF. This chain connects TRBV18 to TRBJ2-5; 9 nucleotides align to TRBD1. Per the germline V gene, CDR1 is KGHSH and CDR2 is LQKENI. Germline trimming cut 3 bases from V and 2 bases from J; bases unmatched to any gene: 7. The CDR3 consists of 16 residues.

The chain couples TRBV7-2 to TRBJ2-4; D remains unclear. Germline CDR1 SGHTA, CDR2 FQGNSA. CDR3 length: 11 residues. Deletions cut 2 bases from V and 10 bases from J, with 6 bases between. The CDR3 loop is CASSLSQIQYF. CDR3 sequence (DNA): TGTGCCAGCAGCTTATCGCAGATTCAGTACTTC.

This clone has only a few counts. CDR3 sequence: CASSEAGELYNEQFF. As DNA, the CDR3 is TGTGCCAGCAGTGAAGCGGGAGAGCTCTACAATGAGCAGTTCTTC. This chain links TRBV6-4 with TRBJ2-1; 8 nucleotides line up with TRBD2. The trim removed 3 bases at V and 3 bases at J, leaving 4 bases unmatched. CDR3 size: 15 residues. CDR1 MRHNA and CDR2 SNTAGT come from the germline V gene.

This sequence joins TRBV6-5 and TRBJ1-3; D not resolved. Trimming removed 2 bases at V and 4 bases at J, with 12 bases between. The germline V gene encodes CDR1 MNHEY and CDR2 SVGAGI. This CDR3 comprises 15 residues. The CDR3 sequence: CASSYTREVGNTIYF. The CDR3 nucleotides read TGTGCCAGCAGTTACACGAGGGAAGTCGGAAACACCATATATTTT.

Here the CDR3 DNA reads TGTGCCAGCAGGGGGGACAGGAACACTGAAGCTTTCTTT. Amino acid sequence: CASRGDRNTEAFF. This sequence joins TRBV2 and TRBJ1-1; TRBD1 agrees at 7 bases. The CDR3 is 13 residues long. The junction had 2 bases not matched to a gene; V was cut back by 6 bases and J by 1 base. Looked up from germline, CDR1 is SNHLY and CDR2 is FYNNEI. The whole variable domain, filled in from reference TRBV2 and TRBJ1-1, reads EPEVTQTPSHQVTQMGQEVILRCVPISNHLYFYWYRQILGQKVEFLVSFYNNEISEKSEIFDDQFSVERPDGSNFTLKIRSTKLEDSAMYFCASRGDRNTEAFFGQGTRLTVV.

A remark on this clone: At one of its ends the junction is not consistent with the germline gene, which may arise from a read error. The rearrangement uses TRBV6-5 and TRBJ2-7, with TRBD2 identical over 10 bases. CDR3 length: 15 residues. Germline V CDR1 and CDR2: MNHEY, SVGAGI. CDR3 nucleotides: TGCGCCGGGGGGGGAATAATAGCGGGAGGCCACGAGCAGTACTTC. Residues: CAGGGIIAGGHEQYF.